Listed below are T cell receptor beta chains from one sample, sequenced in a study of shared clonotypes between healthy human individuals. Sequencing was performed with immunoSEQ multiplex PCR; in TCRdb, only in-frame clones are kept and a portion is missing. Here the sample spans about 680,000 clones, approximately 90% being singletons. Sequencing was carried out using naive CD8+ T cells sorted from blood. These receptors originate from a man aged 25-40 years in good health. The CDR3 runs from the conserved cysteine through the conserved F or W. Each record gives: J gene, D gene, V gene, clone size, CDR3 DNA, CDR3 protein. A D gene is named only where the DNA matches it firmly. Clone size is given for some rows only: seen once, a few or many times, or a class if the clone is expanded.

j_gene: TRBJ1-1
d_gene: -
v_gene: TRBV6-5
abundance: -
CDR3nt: TGTGCCAGCACCGCGGGGAGAGGGGTGAACACTGAAGCTTTCTTT
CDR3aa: CASTAGRGVNTEAFF

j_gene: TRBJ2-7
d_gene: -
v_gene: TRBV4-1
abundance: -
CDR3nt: TGCGCCAGCAGCCGAGGGGTCCAAGGAACCTACGAGCAGTACTTC
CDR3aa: CASSRGVQGTYEQYF

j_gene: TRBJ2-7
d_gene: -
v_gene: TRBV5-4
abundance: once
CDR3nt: TGTGCCAGCAGCTTAAGAAGCGGCCCCCGGGGCTACGAGCAGTACTTC
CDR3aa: CASSLRSGPRGYEQYF

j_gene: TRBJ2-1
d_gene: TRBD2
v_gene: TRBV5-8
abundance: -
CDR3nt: TGTGCCAGCAGCCCGGGGAGGGGCCATGAGCAGTTCTTC
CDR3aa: CASSPGRGHEQFF

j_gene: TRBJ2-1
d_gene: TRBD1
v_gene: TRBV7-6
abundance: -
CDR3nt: TGTGCCAGCACCAGGACAGGTCCAGGGGAGGAGCAGTTCTTC
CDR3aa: CASTRTGPGEEQFF

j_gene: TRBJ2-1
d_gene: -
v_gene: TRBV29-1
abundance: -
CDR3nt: TGCAGCGTTGAGAACAATGAGCAGTTCTTC
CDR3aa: CSVENNEQFF

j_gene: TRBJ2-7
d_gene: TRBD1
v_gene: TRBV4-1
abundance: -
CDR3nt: TGCGCCAGCAGCTGGACAGGGAGAGGCCCCTACGAGCAGTACTTC
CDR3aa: CASSWTGRGPYEQYF

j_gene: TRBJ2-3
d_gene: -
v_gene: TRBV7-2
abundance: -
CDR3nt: TGTGCCAGCAGCTTCCTAGTTAGCGTCTCAGATACGCAGTATTTT
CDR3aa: CASSFLVSVSDTQYF

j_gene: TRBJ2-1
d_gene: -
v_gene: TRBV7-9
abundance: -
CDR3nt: TGTGCCAGTTGCTCTAGCGTATACAATGAGCAGTTCTTC
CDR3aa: CASCSSVYNEQFF

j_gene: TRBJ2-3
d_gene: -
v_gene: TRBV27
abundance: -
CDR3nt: TGTGCCAGCAGCCTCGGACTGAACACAGATACGCAGTATTTT
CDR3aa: CASSLGLNTDTQYF

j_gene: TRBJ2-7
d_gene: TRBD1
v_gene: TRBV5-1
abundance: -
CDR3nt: TGCGCCAGCAGCTTCACAGGGGGCGCGAAGGTGTACGAGCAGTACTTC
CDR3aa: CASSFTGGAKVYEQYF

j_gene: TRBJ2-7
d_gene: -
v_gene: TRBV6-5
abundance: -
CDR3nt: TGTGCCAGCAGTTACGGGAGGACCTACGAGCAGTACTTC
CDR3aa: CASSYGRTYEQYF

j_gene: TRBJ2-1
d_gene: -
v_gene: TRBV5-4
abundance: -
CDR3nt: TGTGCCAGCAGCTTGGATGGTGTGGTAGCGGAGAGCTCCTACAATGAGCAGTTCTTC
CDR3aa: CASSLDGVVAESSYNEQFF

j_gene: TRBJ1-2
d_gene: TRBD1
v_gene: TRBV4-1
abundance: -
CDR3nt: TGCGCCAGCAGCCAAACGATGGACAGGTTTGATGGCTACACCTTC
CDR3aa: CASSQTMDRFDGYTF

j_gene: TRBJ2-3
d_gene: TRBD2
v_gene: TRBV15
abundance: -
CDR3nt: TGTGCCACCAGCACGAACGGGGCGGGAGCCCCCACAGATACGCAGTATTTT
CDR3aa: CATSTNGAGAPTDTQYF

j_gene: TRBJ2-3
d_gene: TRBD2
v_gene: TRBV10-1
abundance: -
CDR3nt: TGCGCCAGCAGTGAGTCTGGGACTAGCAGGAACCTAGATACGCAGTATTTT
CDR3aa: CASSESGTSRNLDTQYF

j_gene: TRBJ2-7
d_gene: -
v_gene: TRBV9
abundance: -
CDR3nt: TGTGCCAGCAGCTCGAGACCCTACGAGCAGTACTTC
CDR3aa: CASSSRPYEQYF

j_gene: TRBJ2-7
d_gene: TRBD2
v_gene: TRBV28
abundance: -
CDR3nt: TGTGCCAGCAGAACCCCGTCGACTAGCGGGAGGGCCTCCTACGAGCAGTACTTC
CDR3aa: CASRTPSTSGRASYEQYF

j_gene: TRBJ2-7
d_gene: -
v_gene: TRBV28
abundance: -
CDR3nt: TGTGCCAGCAGTTTAGGGGGGGGCTACGCCCGCTACGAGCAGTACTTC
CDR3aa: CASSLGGGYARYEQYF

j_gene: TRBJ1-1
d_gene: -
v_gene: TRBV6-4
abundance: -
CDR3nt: TGTGCCAGCAGTGATTTCTTCAGAAGGGAAGCTTTCTTT
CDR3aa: CASSDFFRREAFF

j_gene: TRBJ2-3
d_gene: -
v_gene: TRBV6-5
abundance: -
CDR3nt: TGTGCCAGCAGACCGTCGGGTCAGGATACGCAGTATTTT
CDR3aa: CASRPSGQDTQYF

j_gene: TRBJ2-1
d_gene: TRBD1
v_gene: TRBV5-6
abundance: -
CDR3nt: TGTGCCAGCACCCCTCCCGGGACAGGTCACAATGAGCAGTTCTTC
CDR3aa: CASTPPGTGHNEQFF

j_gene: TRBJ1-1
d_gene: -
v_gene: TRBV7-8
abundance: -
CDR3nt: TGTGCCAGCAGCTTATTAGGGGGAAACACTGAAGCTTTCTTT
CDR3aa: CASSLLGGNTEAFF

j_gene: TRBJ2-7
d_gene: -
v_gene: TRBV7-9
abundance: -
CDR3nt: TGTGCCAGCAGCTTAGGGGACTCCTACGAGCAGTACTTC
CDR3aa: CASSLGDSYEQYF

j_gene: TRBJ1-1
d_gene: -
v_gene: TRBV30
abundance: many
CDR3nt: TGTGCCTGGAGTCGGAGCCCTAACACTGAAGCTTTCTTT
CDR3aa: CAWSRSPNTEAFF

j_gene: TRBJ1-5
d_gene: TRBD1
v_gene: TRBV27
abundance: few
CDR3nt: TGTGCCAGCAGTACAGGGGTGCTTCAGCCCCAGCATTTT
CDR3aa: CASSTGVLQPQHF

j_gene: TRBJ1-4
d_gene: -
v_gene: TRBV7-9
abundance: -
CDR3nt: TGTGCCAGCAGCCCCCTACCACAGCCCAAGGAGGAAAAACTGTTTTTT
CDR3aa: CASSPLPQPKEEKLFF

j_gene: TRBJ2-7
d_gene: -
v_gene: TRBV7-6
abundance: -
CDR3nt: TGTGCCAGCAGCTTAGCAGGGGTGGCCTACGAGCAGTACTTC
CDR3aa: CASSLAGVAYEQYF

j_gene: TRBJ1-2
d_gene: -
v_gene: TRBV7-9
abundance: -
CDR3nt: TGTGCCAGCAGCTTAGATTACTATGGCTACACCTTC
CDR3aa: CASSLDYYGYTF

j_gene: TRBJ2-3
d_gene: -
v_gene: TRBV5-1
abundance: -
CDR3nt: TGCGCCAGCAGCTTGGTCGGCGATACGCAGTATTTT
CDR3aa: CASSLVGDTQYF

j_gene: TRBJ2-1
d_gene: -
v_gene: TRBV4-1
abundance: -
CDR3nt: TGCGCCAGCAGCCAAGCTAGGACTGGCTCCAATGAGCAGTTCTTC
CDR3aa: CASSQARTGSNEQFF

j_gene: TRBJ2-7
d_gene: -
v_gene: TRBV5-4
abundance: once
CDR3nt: TGTGCCAGCAGCTTTCAGGACGCCGAGCAGTACTTC
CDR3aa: CASSFQDAEQYF

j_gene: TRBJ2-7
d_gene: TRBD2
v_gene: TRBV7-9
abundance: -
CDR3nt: TGTGCCAGCAGCCCTAGTTCGGGGTTAGCGGGAGGGTACGAGCAGTACTTC
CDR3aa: CASSPSSGLAGGYEQYF

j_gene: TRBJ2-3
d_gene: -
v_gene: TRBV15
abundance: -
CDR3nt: TGTGCCACCAGCAGCGGACAGAGCACAGATACGCAGTATTTT
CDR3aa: CATSSGQSTDTQYF

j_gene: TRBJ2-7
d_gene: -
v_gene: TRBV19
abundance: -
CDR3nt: TGTGCCAGTAGTGCGGGCCCCTGGGGCTACGAGCAGTACTTC
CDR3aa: CASSAGPWGYEQYF

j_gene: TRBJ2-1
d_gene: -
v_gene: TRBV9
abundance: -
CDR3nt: TGTGCCAGCAGCGTAGTTTCAGCAGTCAACAATGAGCAGTTCTTC
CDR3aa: CASSVVSAVNNEQFF

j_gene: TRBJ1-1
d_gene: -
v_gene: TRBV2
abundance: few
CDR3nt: TGTGCCTTGGACAGAGAGAACACTGAAGCTTTCTTT
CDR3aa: CALDRENTEAFF

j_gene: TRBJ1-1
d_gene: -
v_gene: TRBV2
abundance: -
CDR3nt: TGTGCCAGCGTCTCGGGGGGCACTGAAGCTTTCTTT
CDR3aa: CASVSGGTEAFF

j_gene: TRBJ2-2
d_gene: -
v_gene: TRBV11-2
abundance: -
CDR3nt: TGTGCCAGCAGCCCTAGGACAGATACAACCGGGGAGCTGTTTTTT
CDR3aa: CASSPRTDTTGELFF

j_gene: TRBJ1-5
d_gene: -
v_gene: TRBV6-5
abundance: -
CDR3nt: TGTGCCAGCAGTTACTTTATACAGGGAAGCCAGCCCCAGCATTTT
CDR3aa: CASSYFIQGSQPQHF

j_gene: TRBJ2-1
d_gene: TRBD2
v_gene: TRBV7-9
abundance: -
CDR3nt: TGTGCCAGCAGCTCGCTAGCGGGAGCGGGAGTCGGGAACAATGAGCAGTTCTTC
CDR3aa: CASSSLAGAGVGNNEQFF

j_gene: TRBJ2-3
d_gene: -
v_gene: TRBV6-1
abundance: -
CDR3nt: TGTGCCAGCACGGCGGCAGATACGCAGTATTTT
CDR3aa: CASTAADTQYF

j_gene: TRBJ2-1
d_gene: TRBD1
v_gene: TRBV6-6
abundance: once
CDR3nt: TGTGCCAGCAGTTTGCTGGGACAGGGAAATGAGCAGTTCTTC
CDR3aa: CASSLLGQGNEQFF

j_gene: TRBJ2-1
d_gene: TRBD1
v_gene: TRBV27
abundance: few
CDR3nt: TGTGCCAGCAGTCCATTGGGACAGGGCTACAATGAGCAGTTCTTC
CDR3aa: CASSPLGQGYNEQFF

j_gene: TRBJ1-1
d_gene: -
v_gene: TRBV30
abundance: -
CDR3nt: TGTGCCTGGAGCGGGACATCGAACACTGAAGCTTTCTTT
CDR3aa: CAWSGTSNTEAFF

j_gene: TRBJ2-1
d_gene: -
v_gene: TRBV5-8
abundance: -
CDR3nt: TGTGCCAGCAGCCCTTCGGGCTCACCTCACAATGAGCAGTTCTTC
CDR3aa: CASSPSGSPHNEQFF